This TCR beta chain was recorded in a study of sequential checkpoint blockade in melanoma. Study at large: Randomization was 1:1 between first-line nivolumab→ipilimumab and ipilimumab→nivolumab.

Using immunoSEQ multiplex PCR, the repertoire was profiled, and TCRdb retains in-frame clones only, with some absent. This table has approximately 15,000 clones, roughly 70% appearing once. The treatment was: randomized to nivolumab then ipilimumab (arm A) or the reverse (arm B). The CDR3 runs 17 residues. The V gene's germline CDR1 is SNHLY and CDR2 FYNNEI. Losses at the gene ends were 1 base for V and 4 bases for J; bases not matched to a gene: 8. This chain connects TRBV2 to TRBJ2-3; TRBD2 matches at 10 bases. The TCR sequence derives from a human donor with melanoma. Sequenced here: CD8+ T cells sorted from blood (inferred from file names), sampled from a patient given nivolumab and ipilimumab in sequence. In nucleotides, the CDR3 is TGTGCCAGCAGTGAAGGGACTAGCGGTCTCCTCCCAGATACGCAGTATTTT. Protein sequence: CASSEGTSGLLPDTQYF. Filled out from reference TRBV2 and TRBJ2-3, the complete variable domain reads EPEVTQTPSHQVTQMGQEVILRCVPISNHLYFYWYRQILGQKVEFLVSFYNNEISEKSEIFDDQFSVERPDGSNFTLKIRSTKLEDSAMYFCASSEGTSGLLPDTQYFGPGTRLTVL.